What follows is one TCR beta chain and its context. Its specificity is not known. This entry comes from a study of cytomegalovirus exposure and HLA in healthy donors. Study-wide results and caveats: In an earlier analysis, most TCR beta V segments were productive about 87% or about 30% of the time. The investigators catalogued some 150 TCR beta chains as cytomegalovirus-associated. Researchers reported in a later analysis that a missense DCLRE1C variant was tied to TCR beta V- and J-gene trimming. As a later analysis revealed, the rate of TCR association differed by HLA locus, with DRB1 most and HLA-C fewest.

The PCR employed 60 Vbeta primers together with 13 Jbeta primers. The data were produced by immunoSEQ multiplex PCR, yet TCRdb's version contains in-frame clones alone and is incomplete. The data show 100,000 to 150,000 clones, around three quarters seen once. Germline CDR1 and CDR2: SEHNR and FQNEAQ (reference sequence). With V trimmed by 3 bases and J by 4 bases, 5 bases remained unmatched. The length of the CDR3 is 14 residues. The gene calls are TRBV7-9 and TRBJ1-2; 7 nucleotides align to TRBD1. Specimen: PBMCs. The sequence was obtained from a woman in her thirties or forties in good health and CMV-seronegative. The CDR3 loop is CASSFLGQSYGYTF. In DNA, the CDR3 is TGTGCCAGCAGCTTTTTGGGACAGTCCTATGGCTACACCTTC. The full variable domain, its missing parts supplied by reference TRBV7-9 and TRBJ1-2, is DTGVSQNPRHKITKRGQNVTFRCDPISEHNRLYWYRQTLGQGPEFLTYFQNEAQLEKSRLLSDRFSAERPKGSFSTLEIQRTEQGDSAMYLCASSFLGQSYGYTFGSGTRLTVV.